One sample yielded the 16 T cell receptor beta chains listed below, sequenced in a study of molecular identifiers for immune sequencing clone quantification. One entry per CDR3 protein, called by TCRdb with MiXCR from the PCR reads. The data show over 85,000 distinct CDR3 sequences, approximately 22% seen once. Sequencing input: naive CD8+ T cells from blood, with Jurkat cell RNA spiked in. The subset here: FACS-sorted CD8+CD4-CCR7+CD45RA+ naive T cells. These receptors originate from a human donor in good health. Some libraries in this study had Jurkat cell RNA spiked in.

About this clonotype itself: This sequence may be a read error, since a much larger clone differs from it by one base. The chain couples TRBV6-5 to TRBJ2-7; 7 bases map to TRBD1. CDR3 length: 10 amino acids. Germline CDR1 MNHEY, CDR2 SVGAGI. CDR3 sequence reads: CATRQGEPYF. CDR3 DNA: TGTGCCACCAGACAGGGCGAGCCGTACTTC.

This clonotype was observed many times. The chain recombines TRBV20-1 with TRBJ1-2; D remains ambiguous. The CDR3 runs 14 residues. The V gene's germline CDR1 is DFQATT and CDR2 SNEGSKA (reference sequence). Trimming took 2 bases from V and 4 from J, leaving 14 bases between them. The CDR3 region has the DNA TGCAGTGCTAGACGTTCTACGGATCCCTATGGCTACACCTTC. This sequence encodes CSARRSTDPYGYTF.

This clonotype has a count of ten or more. V usage is TRBV29-1 and J usage is TRBJ2-7; 9 bases map to TRBD2. The CDR3 is 16 amino acids. V shed 6 bases and J 2 bases; nucleotides not matched to a gene: 14. Germline assignment: CDR1 SQVTM and CDR2 ANQGSEA. In DNA, the CDR3 is TGCAGCGTCCAAGCCTCCCCGGGACTAGCAACCTACGAGCAGTACTTC. Translation gives CSVQASPGLATYEQYF.

This clonotype has more than one count but fewer than ten. V is TRBV19 and J is TRBJ1-1; the D is unclear. Germline V lookup: CDR1 LNHDA, CDR2 SQIVND (reference sequence). V lost 5 bases, J lost 4 bases, and 14 bases lay in between. The CDR3 has 14 residues. CDR3 DNA sequence: TGTGCCAGTAGTTCTGGTTCAGCATCCACTGAAGCTTTCTTT. Amino acid sequence: CASSSGSASTEAFF.

This clonotype occurred a few times. The V and J genes are TRBV19 and TRBJ2-1, with D unclear. The V end was cut by 9 bases, the J end by 9 bases, with 12 bases between. CDR3 length: 11 residues. Looked up from germline, CDR1 is LNHDA and CDR2 is SQIVND (reference sequence). The chain's CDR3 is CASTRYGEQFF. The DNA of the CDR3 is TGTGCCAGCACCAGGTACGGTGAGCAGTTCTTC. Together with reference TRBV19 and TRBJ2-1, the CDR3 gives the full variable domain: DGGITQSPKYLFRKEGQNVTLSCEQNLNHDAMYWYRQDPGQGLRLIYYSQIVNDFQKGDIAEGYSVSREKKESFPLTVTSAQKNPTAFYLCASTRYGEQFFGPGTRLTVL.

This clonotype was counted ten times or more. The chain carries TRBV7-6 and TRBJ2-7; D possibly corresponds to TRBD2 (5 bases). There are 13 residues in the CDR3. V lost 5 bases to trimming and J lost 5 bases, with 13 bases between them. Germline V lookup: CDR1 SGHVS, CDR2 FNYEAQ. The CDR3 loop is CASSPPRAHEQYF. The CDR3 DNA reads as TGTGCCAGCAGCCCGCCGAGGGCCCACGAGCAGTACTTC.

The sample holds a few counts of this clonotype. V is TRBV20-1 and J is TRBJ2-4; 8 positions match TRBD1. CDR1 and CDR2 from the germline V gene are DFQATT and SNEGSKA (reference sequence). This CDR3 is 15 amino acids long. V lost 2 bases and J lost 5; bases outside the gene matches: 8. This CDR3 reads CSARQFDRGENIQYF. The CDR3, as DNA: TGCAGTGCTAGACAATTTGACAGGGGTGAAAACATTCAGTACTTC.

Details on this clonotype: Being one base from a much bigger clone, this may be a read error. The V call is TRBV2, the J call TRBJ2-7, with D possibly matching TRBD2 (5 bases). Per the germline V gene, CDR1 is SNHLY and CDR2 is FYNNEI. The CDR3 totals 15 residues. The V gene lost 5 bases and the J gene lost 5 bases, with 19 bases spanning the gap. The CDR3 DNA follows: TGTGCCAGCAGTCACCCCCGGGGTAGCCGGCACGAGCAGTACTTC. This gives the protein CASSHPRGSRHEQYF. The complete variable domain, with remaining parts taken from reference TRBV2 and TRBJ2-7, reads EPEVTQTPSHQVTQMGQEVILRCVPISNHLYFYWYRQILGQKVEFLVSFYNNEISEKSEIFDDQFSVERPDGSNFTLKIRSTKLEDSAMYFCASSHPRGSRHEQYFGPGTRLTVT.

This clonotype came up many times. The V call is TRBV10-3, the J call TRBJ2-3; D is unclear. The CDR3 runs 12 residues. Trimming took 3 bases from V and 5 from J, leaving 6 bases between them. Germline V gene data show CDR1 as ENHRY and CDR2 as SYGVKD. The CDR3 is CAISDSLDTQYF. Written as DNA, the CDR3 is TGTGCCATCAGTGATAGTCTAGATACGCAGTATTTT.

Only a few counts were recorded for this clonotype. The gene calls are TRBV9 and TRBJ2-1, with TRBD2 matching 12 bases. This CDR3 has 14 residues. From germline, CDR1 is SGDLS and CDR2 YYNGEE. The V and J ends lost 5 bases and 9 bases, in that order; junction bases with no gene match: 6. The CDR3, as DNA: TGTGCCAGCAGTCTAGCGGGAGGGATCGGTGAGCAGTTCTTC. It is translated as CASSLAGGIGEQFF.

This clonotype was detected ten times or more. The chain combines TRBV30 with TRBJ1-2, with unresolved D. The CDR3 covers 14 residues. V gave up 0 bases and J gave up 6 bases, with 14 bases separating them. Per germline, CDR1 GTSNPN and CDR2 SVGIG (reference sequence). This chain's CDR3 is CAWSVLSARDGYTF. DNA of the CDR3: TGTGCCTGGAGTGTACTGTCCGCCCGGGATGGCTACACCTTC. The whole variable domain, filled in from reference TRBV30 and TRBJ1-2, reads SQTIHQWPATLVQPVGSPLSLECTVEGTSNPNLYWYRQAAGRGLQLLFYSVGIGQISSEVPQNLSASRPQDRQFILSSKKLLLSDSGFYLCAWSVLSARDGYTFGSGTRLTVV.

The chain combines TRBV2 with TRBJ2-2; 8 bases are a match to TRBD1. This CDR3 spans 16 amino acids. Germline-derived CDR1 and CDR2 are SNHLY and FYNNEI. J gave up 2 bases and V 5 bases, and 7 bases lay outside the gene matches. The CDR3 region is CASSRTGTGNTGELFF. CDR3 nucleotides: TGTGCCAGCAGTCGGACCGGGACAGGAAACACCGGGGAGCTGTTTTTT.

Of note for this clonotype: A much larger clone is a single base away; this may be a read error. The V call is TRBV4-1, the J call TRBJ2-3; TRBD1 agrees at 12 bases. This CDR3 is built from 17 residues. Germline values: CDR1 MGHRA, CDR2 YSYEKL. Germline trimming cut 8 bases from V and 6 bases from J; bases unmatched to any gene: 15. The CDR3 region is CASGLRGDRGLVDTQYF. DNA for the CDR3: TGCGCCAGCGGTCTGAGGGGGGACAGGGGGCTGGTTGATACGCAGTATTTT.

Turning to this clonotype: A much larger clone differs by one base, so this may be a read error. The CDR3 region is CASSEGDNQPQHF. The CDR3, as DNA: TGTGCCAGCAGCGAAGGCGACAATCAGCCCCAGCATTTT. The chain couples TRBV27 to TRBJ1-5; D call uncertain. Trimming removed 6 bases at V and 3 bases at J, with 9 bases between. Per the germline V gene, CDR1 is MNHEY and CDR2 is SMNVEV (reference sequence). CDR3 size: 13 residues.

There are a few counts of this clonotype. The chain employs TRBV12-3 or TRBV12-4 and TRBJ2-1, with TRBD2 identical over 7 bases. The CDR3 is made up of 15 amino acids. With 6 bases clipped from V and 3 bases from J, the junction kept 8 bases outside the gene matches. CDR3 bases: TGTGCCAGCAGGCCCCTAGCGGTGGACTACAATGAGCAGTTCTTC. Amino acid sequence: CASRPLAVDYNEQFF.

This clonotype was detected only a few times. CDR3: CASSHQEGNTEAFF. CDR3 DNA sequence: TGTGCCAGCAGTCACCAGGAGGGGAACACTGAAGCTTTCTTT. The chain has TRBV6-5 and TRBJ1-1, with D hard to call. The CDR3 totals 14 residues. CDR1 and CDR2 from the germline V gene are MNHEY and SVGAGI. V gave up 5 bases and J gave up 1 base, with 11 bases separating them.